The next 21 T cell receptor beta chains were all read from a single sample in a study of blood T cell repertoires in COVID-19 (dated by TCRdb to the early 2020s). Receptors were amplified or captured by the immunoSEQ multiplex PCR assay. TCRdb provides this immuneACCESS table in a form limited to in-frame rearrangements. Some clones are lacking; in checked studies, under half of them reflect an unresolved V gene, and why the rest are absent is not known. The sample table lists approximately 160,000 clones, about 88% of them with a count of one. The ten largest account for about 6.5% of the sample. The sequenced sample was PBMCs or T cells enriched from blood (not recorded which). The receptor set was obtained from a woman between 50 and 59 years old who had recovered from COVID-19.

This chain uses TRBV5-4 with TRBJ1-2, with a weak D call TRBD1 (6 bases). Looked up from germline, CDR1 is SGHNT and CDR2 is YYREEE (reference sequence). Trimming took 4 bases from V and 3 from J, leaving 16 bases between them. The length of the CDR3 is 15 residues. CDR3 coding DNA: TGTGCCAGCAGCGATCGGGACAAGCCCTACTATGGCTACACCTTC. This codes for CASSDRDKPYYGYTF.

The chain couples TRBV5-6 to TRBJ2-3; D remains unclear. This CDR3 spans 15 amino acids. Trimming removed 0 bases at V and 0 bases at J, with 8 bases between. Germline V gene sequence: CDR1 SGHDT, CDR2 YYEEEE. The CDR3 sequence: CASSLAPLSTDTQYF. The CDR3, as DNA: TGTGCCAGCAGCTTGGCCCCTCTTAGCACAGATACGCAGTATTTT. The variable domain in full, completed from reference TRBV5-6 and TRBJ2-3, reads DAGVTQSPTHLIKTRGQQVTLRCSPKSGHDTVSWYQQALGQGPQFIFQYYEEEERQRGNFPDRFSGHQFPNYSSELNVNALLLGDSALYLCASSLAPLSTDTQYFGPGTRLTVL.

The V and J genes are TRBV19 and TRBJ1-5; D remains ambiguous. The germline V and J ends were trimmed by 4 bases and 4 bases, with 11 bases remaining between them. The CDR3 is made up of 14 amino acids. Germline V gives CDR1 LNHDA, CDR2 SQIVND (reference sequence). The DNA for the CDR3 is TGTGCCAGTAGTACCCCCGGGTTGAATCAGCCCCAGCATTTT. It specifies CASSTPGLNQPQHF.

This rearrangement joins TRBV7-9 to TRBJ1-4; D gene ambiguous. The CDR3 is made up of 15 amino acids. V was pared by 4 bases and J by 3 bases, with 12 bases between. Germline-derived CDR1 and CDR2 are SEHNR and FQNEAQ (reference sequence). The CDR3 loop reads CASSYTELSNEKLFF. CDR3 bases: TGTGCCAGCAGCTACACAGAGCTATCTAATGAAAAACTGTTTTTT.

The J gene is TRBJ1-1, the V gene TRBV5-1, with TRBD1 matching 7 bases. The CDR3 is 14 amino acids. CDR1 is SGHRS and CDR2 is YFSETQ in the germline V gene. V shed 3 bases, J shed 0 bases, and the junction held 2 bases outside the gene matches. CDR3 sequence: CASSSTGVNTEAFF. CDR3 DNA sequence: TGCGCCAGCAGCTCAACAGGGGTGAACACTGAAGCTTTCTTT.

The V call is TRBV4-1, the J call TRBJ2-3; tentatively, D is TRBD2 (7 bases). The CDR3 has 15 amino acids. Germline CDR1 reads MGHRA; CDR2 reads YSYEKL. Trimming cost V 1 base and J 3 bases, with 11 bases left between them. Written as DNA, the CDR3 is TGCGCCAGCAGCCAAGGGGAGGGGGGGACAGATACGCAGTATTTT. It specifies CASSQGEGGTDTQYF.

This chain links TRBV28 with TRBJ1-4, with D unclear. Germline-derived CDR1 and CDR2 are MDHEN and SYDVKM. V shed 3 bases and J shed 8 bases, with 7 bases lying between them. The CDR3 runs 12 residues. The CDR3 sequence: CASSLDWEKLFF. The CDR3 DNA reads as TGTGCCAGCAGTTTGGACTGGGAAAAACTGTTTTTT.

This rearrangement joins TRBV27 to TRBJ2-7, with 10 bases identical to TRBD2. The CDR3 sequence is 16 residues long. Germline values: CDR1 MNHEY, CDR2 SMNVEV (reference sequence). Trimming took 0 bases from V and 6 from J; bases not matched to a gene: 8. CDR3 in amino acids: CASSLSNLAGVGEQYF. Written as DNA, the CDR3 is TGTGCCAGCAGTTTATCGAACCTAGCGGGAGTTGGCGAGCAGTACTTC.

V and J are TRBV15 and TRBJ2-4, with 8 bases matching TRBD2. Unmatched junction bases numbered 9, after V lost 0 bases and J lost 8 bases. Per the germline V gene, CDR1 is LNHNV and CDR2 is YYDKDF (reference sequence). The CDR3 covers 16 residues. CDR3 residues: CATSRDQSGGPDIQYF. CDR3 sequence (DNA): TGTGCCACCAGCAGAGATCAGTCGGGAGGGCCCGACATTCAGTACTTC.

This clone was observed a single time. This CDR3 is CASSFEGQGAVTEAFF. In DNA form, the CDR3 reads TGCGCCAGCAGCTTTGAGGGACAGGGGGCGGTCACTGAAGCTTTCTTT. J is TRBJ1-1 and V is TRBV5-1; 12 nucleotides agree with TRBD1. V was pared by 2 bases and J by 4 bases, with 6 bases of the junction left unmatched. The CDR3 covers 16 residues. Germline V gene lookup returns CDR1 SGHRS and CDR2 YFSETQ.

The chain carries TRBV9 and TRBJ2-5, with D unresolved. Germline loops: CDR1 SGDLS, CDR2 YYNGEE. The CDR3 extends over 15 amino acids. V lost 4 bases and J 4 bases, leaving 17 bases between the germline ends. The CDR3 reads CASSPLDGRGETQYF. Here the CDR3 DNA reads TGTGCCAGCAGCCCCCTCGACGGCCGCGGAGAGACCCAGTACTTC.

The chain couples TRBV2 to TRBJ1-5; possibly TRBD1 for D (5 bases). V lost 5 bases and J lost 0, with 11 bases in between. Germline V gene data show CDR1 as SNHLY and CDR2 as FYNNEI. This CDR3 spans 15 amino acids. The DNA of the CDR3 is TGTGCCAGCAGTTCCGACAGTTATAGCAATCAGCCCCAGCATTTT. As protein: CASSSDSYSNQPQHF. The variable domain in full, completed from reference TRBV2 and TRBJ1-5, reads EPEVTQTPSHQVTQMGQEVILRCVPISNHLYFYWYRQILGQKVEFLVSFYNNEISEKSEIFDDQFSVERPDGSNFTLKIRSTKLEDSAMYFCASSSDSYSNQPQHFGDGTRLSIL.

V is TRBV7-9 and J is TRBJ1-2; the match to TRBD1 covers 10 bases. CDR3 length equals 13 residues. J lost 6 bases, V lost 5 bases, and 3 bases had no gene match. Germline values: CDR1 SEHNR, CDR2 FQNEAQ (reference sequence). The CDR3 reads CASSPGQGDGYTF. In nucleotides, the CDR3 is TGTGCCAGCAGCCCTGGACAGGGGGATGGCTACACCTTC.

This chain joins TRBV7-2 and TRBJ1-2; D gene unclear. This CDR3 has 13 residues. The V and J ends lost 4 bases and 7 bases respectively, with 13 bases between them. The germline CDR1 and CDR2 sequences are SGHTA and FQGNSA. This CDR3 reads CASSWSFSGGYTF. The CDR3 coding sequence is TGTGCCAGCAGCTGGAGCTTCAGCGGTGGCTACACCTTC.

The J gene is TRBJ2-2, the V gene TRBV4-1, with 9 bases fitting TRBD2. Germline CDR1 reads MGHRA; CDR2 reads YSYEKL. This CDR3 contains 18 residues. V lost 0 bases and J lost 0; bases outside the gene matches: 5. Here the CDR3 DNA reads TGCGCCAGCAGCCAAGAGAGGACTAGCGCCTCGAACACCGGGGAGCTGTTTTTT. Residues: CASSQERTSASNTGELFF.

The chain joins TRBV7-9 to TRBJ2-4, with 11 bases fitting TRBD1. Germline V gives CDR1 SEHNR, CDR2 FQNEAQ (reference sequence). Trimming cost V 5 bases and J 9 bases; bases outside gene matches: 9. The CDR3 is 15 amino acids. CDR3 nucleotides: TGTGCCAGCAGCCCTGCCGGGACAGGGGGAGGCATTCAGTACTTC. It is translated as CASSPAGTGGGIQYF.

J is TRBJ2-7 and V is TRBV19; D unclear. V was clipped by 5 bases and J by 0 bases, with 11 bases between them. Germline V gene sequence: CDR1 LNHDA, CDR2 SQIVND (reference sequence). This CDR3 contains 14 residues. The CDR3 region has the DNA TGTGCCAGTAGTGGTGGAAGGAGCTCCTACGAGCAGTACTTC. This codes for CASSGGRSSYEQYF.

This clone showed up just once. The chain employs TRBV7-9 and TRBJ2-1; D is possibly TRBD2 (6 bases). Germline-derived CDR1 and CDR2 are SEHNR and FQNEAQ (reference sequence). The CDR3 runs 14 residues. V lost 5 bases to trimming and J lost 6 bases, with 14 bases between them. For the CDR3, the DNA is TGTGCCAGCAGCCCGCCCCAGGGACTCAATGAGCAGTTCTTC. Translating gives CASSPPQGLNEQFF.

The chain couples TRBV10-1 to TRBJ1-5, with a possible D match to TRBD1 (5 bases). V lost 5 bases to trimming and J lost 0 bases, with 14 bases between them. Germline CDR1 and CDR2: WNHNN and SYGVQD (reference sequence). There are 16 residues in the CDR3. The CDR3 DNA follows: TGCGCCAGCAGTATCCTACAGGCCCATAGCAATCAGCCCCAGCATTTT. Its protein product is CASSILQAHSNQPQHF.

The V gene is TRBV7-2, the J gene TRBJ1-6, with a possible D match to TRBD1 (5 bases). With 7 bases removed from V and 8 bases from J, the gap between germline ends came to 12 bases. Per germline, CDR1 SGHTA and CDR2 FQGNSA. This CDR3 is 13 amino acids long. The CDR3 loop is CASKTGPDSPLHF. The DNA for the CDR3 is TGTGCCAGCAAAACAGGCCCCGATTCACCCCTCCACTTT.

The genes are TRBV6-2 or TRBV6-3 and TRBJ1-3, with a tentative D call TRBD1 (5 bases). The V gene lost 5 bases and the J gene lost 0 bases, with 17 bases spanning the gap. Per germline, CDR1 MNHEY and CDR2 SVGEGT. The length of the CDR3 is 17 residues. The CDR3 coding sequence is TGTGCCAGCAGTCCCGATAGGGGCTCGAGCTCTGGAAACACCATATATTTT. Protein product: CASSPDRGSSSGNTIYF.